The 32 T cell receptor beta chains presented below share a single source sample, sequenced in a study of blood T cell repertoires in COVID-19. TCRdb keeps only in-frame clones here, not all; method: immunoSEQ multiplex PCR. The data hold over 90,000 clones, with 75% to 90% observed a single time. The sequenced material came from peripheral blood. The receptors shown here come from a woman aged 50 to 60 with COVID-19, enrolled during active disease.

The V call is TRBV15, the J call TRBJ1-2; 7 positions match TRBD1. The ends lost 5 bases at V and 6 bases at J; junction bases unmatched: 15. The CDR3 totals 16 residues. From germline, CDR1 is LNHNV and CDR2 YYDKDF (reference sequence). Written as DNA, the CDR3 is TGTGCCACCAGCCCCTCCCCGGGACAGCCGTTAGATGGCTACACCTTC. It specifies CATSPSPGQPLDGYTF.

This chain joins TRBV5-6 and TRBJ2-1; 11 nucleotides line up with TRBD2. With 4 bases clipped from V and 4 bases from J, the junction kept 10 bases outside the gene matches. There are 17 residues in the CDR3. Germline-derived CDR1 and CDR2 are SGHDT and YYEEEE. The CDR3 DNA is TGTGCCAGCAGCGGGGACAGACTAGCGGGGCTGTACAATGAGCAGTTCTTC. Its translation is CASSGDRLAGLYNEQFF.

The chain carries TRBV5-4 and TRBJ2-5; D is possibly TRBD2 (6 bases). Germline CDR1 and CDR2: SGHNT and YYREEE (reference sequence). The V end lost 4 bases, the J end lost 2 bases, and 18 bases lay between the germline ends. The CDR3 consists of 16 residues. In DNA, the CDR3 is TGTGCCAGCAGCCTACCGCCGGGACTGGGACAAGAGACCCAGTACTTC. This encodes CASSLPPGLGQETQYF.

J is TRBJ2-2 and V is TRBV5-1; possible D gene TRBD2, 6 bases. V lost 3 bases and J lost 2, with 14 bases in between. Germline lookup yields CDR1 SGHRS and CDR2 YFSETQ. The CDR3 extends over 16 amino acids. The chain's CDR3 is CASSYFTGTNTGELFF. CDR3 nucleotides: TGCGCCAGCAGCTACTTCACCGGGACTAACACCGGGGAGCTGTTTTTT.

In DNA, the CDR3 is TGTGCCAGCACGGACACTGAAGCTTTCTTT. Encoded protein: CASTDTEAFF. The chain employs TRBV2 and TRBJ1-1; D remains unclear. This CDR3 comprises 10 residues. Germline-derived CDR1 and CDR2 are SNHLY and FYNNEI. V lost 7 bases to trimming and J lost 3 bases, with 3 bases between them.

Here the CDR3 DNA reads TGTGCCAGCAGTTATTCTCGGACAGACTCCTACGAGCAGTACTTC. Its translation is CASSYSRTDSYEQYF. The chain joins TRBV6-5 to TRBJ2-7, with D perhaps matching TRBD1 (6 bases). Between the trimmed V and J ends, which lost 3 bases and 0 bases, there was a span of 12 bases. Germline V gives CDR1 MNHEY, CDR2 SVGAGI. The CDR3 loop spans 15 amino acids.

The chain uses TRBV4-2 and TRBJ1-2, with 7 bases aligning to TRBD1. The CDR3 length is 14 residues. Germline trimming cut 1 base from V and 2 bases from J; bases unmatched to any gene: 1. Germline-derived CDR1 and CDR2 are LGHNA and YNFKEQ. CDR3: CASSQGDSNYGYTF. The CDR3 DNA follows: TGTGCCAGCAGCCAAGGGGACAGCAACTATGGCTACACCTTC.

The table lists this clone with a count of one. The chain joins TRBV6-5 to TRBJ2-5, with TRBD1 matching over 7 bases. The ends lost 6 bases at V and 5 bases at J; junction bases unmatched: 9. This CDR3 has 14 residues. Germline V lookup: CDR1 MNHEY, CDR2 SVGAGI. CDR3 residues: CASSSLDRDETQYF. DNA for the CDR3: TGTGCCAGCAGCTCCCTTGACAGGGATGAGACCCAGTACTTC.

The chain carries TRBV3-1 (or the pseudogene TRBV3-2) and TRBJ1-6, with 7 nucleotides matching TRBD1. The CDR3 runs 15 residues. The V gene end was trimmed by 1 base and the J gene end by 5 bases; junction bases not matched to a gene: 2. Germline values: CDR1 LGHDT, CDR2 YNNKEL (reference sequence). The CDR3 loop reads CASSQGRGDNSPLHF. The CDR3 bases are TGTGCCAGCAGCCAAGGCAGGGGGGATAATTCACCCCTCCACTTT.

The chain is built from TRBV5-6 and TRBJ1-2, with 7 nucleotides matching TRBD1. Germline assignment: CDR1 SGHDT and CDR2 YYEEEE. Germline trimming cut 5 bases from V and 3 bases from J; bases unmatched to any gene: 7. This CDR3 region has 14 residues. The CDR3 is CASSYQGEDYGYTF. For the CDR3, the DNA is TGTGCCAGCAGTTACCAGGGGGAGGACTATGGCTACACCTTC.

This clone turned up a few times. The V and J genes are TRBV6-5 and TRBJ1-2; 8 bases fit TRBD1. Unmatched junction bases numbered 10, after V lost 6 bases and J lost 4 bases. Looked up from germline, CDR1 is MNHEY and CDR2 is SVGAGI. The CDR3 is made up of 15 amino acids. The CDR3 coding sequence is TGTGCCAGCAGGCCGGGACAGGAGAAACTCTATGGCTACACCTTC. Protein sequence: CASRPGQEKLYGYTF.

The chain links TRBV5-1 to TRBJ2-4; a possible D gene is TRBD2 (6 bases). The V gene lost 0 bases and the J gene lost 1 base, with 14 bases spanning the gap. Germline values: CDR1 SGHRS, CDR2 YFSETQ. The CDR3 consists of 17 residues. The CDR3: CASSLGGGLVAKNIQYF. The CDR3 region has the DNA TGCGCCAGCAGCTTGGGGGGAGGTCTTGTGGCCAAAAACATTCAGTACTTC.

The chain combines TRBV7-8 with TRBJ1-1; 8 bases are shared with TRBD1. The germline CDR1 and CDR2 sequences are SGHVS and FQNEAQ. The ends lost 4 bases at V and 0 bases at J; junction bases unmatched: 4. The CDR3 runs to 15 residues. Here the CDR3 reads CASSSGQAMNTEAFF. CDR3 nucleotides: TGTGCCAGCAGCTCGGGACAGGCGATGAACACTGAAGCTTTCTTT. Supplemented by reference TRBV7-8 and TRBJ1-1, the full variable domain reads GAGVSQSPRYKVAKRGQDVALRCDPISGHVSLFWYQQALGQGPEFLTYFQNEAQLDKSGLPSDRFFAERPEGSVSTLKIQRTQQEDSAVYLCASSSGQAMNTEAFFGQGTRLTVV.

The rearrangement joins TRBV6-5 to TRBJ1-1, with TRBD1 matching 7 bases. V shed 0 bases, J shed 3 bases, and the junction held 4 bases outside the gene matches. Per germline, CDR1 MNHEY and CDR2 SVGAGI. The CDR3 is 15 residues long. CDR3 sequence reads: CASSYSATGYTEAFF. For the CDR3, the DNA is TGTGCCAGCAGTTACTCCGCGACAGGGTACACTGAAGCTTTCTTT.

V usage is TRBV6-5 and J usage is TRBJ2-7; 9 positions match TRBD1. V lost 8 bases to trimming and J lost 7 bases; unmatched junction nucleotides: 9. Germline V gene sequence: CDR1 MNHEY, CDR2 SVGAGI. The CDR3 covers 13 residues. The CDR3 reads CASGQGSLLEQYF. For the CDR3, the DNA is TGTGCCAGCGGACAGGGGTCCTTGTTGGAGCAGTACTTC.

The CDR3 DNA reads TGCGCCAGCAGCCCCCTAGCGGGGGAAGAGACCCAGTACTTC. This sequence encodes CASSPLAGEETQYF. The chain couples TRBV5-1 to TRBJ2-5; 10 bases line up with TRBD2. The CDR3 is 14 amino acids. CDR1 is SGHRS and CDR2 is YFSETQ in the germline V gene. V trimming: 4 bases; J trimming: 3 bases; junction bases outside the gene matches: 3.

This chain links TRBV4-2 with TRBJ2-1, with 14 nucleotides matching TRBD2. Germline CDR1 reads LGHNA; CDR2 reads YNFKEQ. The CDR3 totals 17 residues. J lost 7 bases, V lost 0 bases, and 5 bases had no gene match. The CDR3 DNA follows: TGTGCCAGCAGCCAAGACGCAGGACTAGCGGGGGGAAATGAGCAGTTCTTC. Translation: CASSQDAGLAGGNEQFF.

This chain joins TRBV3-1 (or the pseudogene TRBV3-2) and TRBJ1-1; 9 nucleotides agree with TRBD1. Germline V lookup: CDR1 LGHDT, CDR2 YNNKEL (reference sequence). V lost 3 bases to trimming and J lost 6 bases; unmatched junction nucleotides: 8. The CDR3 is 15 residues long. The CDR3 DNA sequence: TGTGCCAGCAGCCAGGGGACAGGGATTAAGGCTGAAGCTTTCTTT. Translated, it gives CASSQGTGIKAEAFF.

The rearrangement links TRBV6-4 to TRBJ2-2; 8 nucleotides align to TRBD1. The CDR3 contains 15 residues. V was pared by 4 bases and J by 4 bases, with 5 bases of the junction left unmatched. Germline values: CDR1 MRHNA, CDR2 SNTAGT. This CDR3 reads CASSAGTGITGELFF. The CDR3 region has the DNA TGTGCCAGCAGTGCCGGGACAGGTATCACCGGGGAGCTGTTTTTT.

The CDR3 region is CATSDPTGNQPQHF. CDR3 coding DNA: TGTGCCACCAGTGACCCGACAGGCAATCAGCCCCAGCATTTT. The chain is built from TRBV24-1 and TRBJ1-5; tentatively, D is TRBD1 (5 bases). Germline V gene data show CDR1 as KGHDR and CDR2 as SFDVKD. Between the trimmed V and J ends, which lost 4 bases and 2 bases, there was a span of 8 bases. This CDR3 spans 14 amino acids.

The rearrangement links TRBV2 to TRBJ1-3; 8 bases are a match to TRBD1. This CDR3 region has 14 residues. Germline trimming cut 6 bases from V and 3 bases from J; bases unmatched to any gene: 4. The V gene's germline CDR1 is SNHLY and CDR2 FYNNEI. CDR3 sequence: CASSAGTGGNTIYF. CDR3 DNA sequence: TGTGCCAGCAGCGCTGGGACAGGTGGAAACACCATATATTTT.

This clone was recorded a few times. The rearrangement links TRBV7-2 to TRBJ2-1; the match to TRBD1 covers 10 bases. The CDR3 sequence is 15 residues long. Germline V gene data show CDR1 as SGHTA and CDR2 as FQGNSA. Germline trimming cut 5 bases from V and 6 bases from J; bases unmatched to any gene: 7. The DNA of the CDR3 is TGTGCCAGCAGCCCGAGACAGGGGGCGTTCAATGAGCAGTTCTTC. Translating gives CASSPRQGAFNEQFF.

The chain has TRBV5-1 and TRBJ2-5; D may be TRBD1 (5 bases). Germline lookup yields CDR1 SGHRS and CDR2 YFSETQ. Trimming stripped 6 bases from V and 2 bases from J, with 14 bases between. CDR3 size: 14 residues. The CDR3 sequence: CASNAATAQETQYF. CDR3 coding DNA: TGCGCCAGCAATGCGGCGACAGCTCAAGAGACCCAGTACTTC.

This chain joins TRBV13 and TRBJ2-7, with D possibly being TRBD1 (6 bases). Looked up from germline, CDR1 is PRHDT and CDR2 is FYEKMQ (reference sequence). Trimming cost V 5 bases and J 3 bases, with 8 bases left between them. This CDR3 is 12 amino acids long. For the CDR3, the DNA is TGTGCCAGCAGCCACAGGGACTACGAGCAGTACTTC. This codes for CASSHRDYEQYF. Looking up the rest from reference TRBV13 and TRBJ2-7 gives the full variable domain: AAGVIQSPRHLIKEKRETATLKCYPIPRHDTVYWYQQGPGQDPQFLISFYEKMQSDKGSIPDRFSAQQFSDYHSELNMSSLELGDSALYFCASSHRDYEQYFGPGTRLTVT.

The chain combines TRBV14 with TRBJ1-2, with D possibly being TRBD1 (6 bases). This CDR3 comprises 13 residues. Germline V CDR1 and CDR2: SGHDN, FVKESK. The germline V and J ends were trimmed by 6 bases and 2 bases, with 10 bases remaining between them. The DNA of the CDR3 is TGTGCCAGCAGTCGTGGACAGAACTATGGCTACACCTTC. This sequence encodes CASSRGQNYGYTF.

This chain joins TRBV25-1 and TRBJ2-7; D is perhaps TRBD1 (5 bases). From germline, CDR1 is MGHDK and CDR2 SYGVNS. Trimming removed 4 bases at V and 5 bases at J, with 18 bases between. This CDR3 is built from 15 residues. The CDR3 loop is CASSGGHGAIDEQYF. CDR3 nucleotide sequence: TGTGCCAGCAGTGGCGGACACGGCGCAATCGACGAGCAGTACTTC.

This clone is labeled as medium-sized. The chain links TRBV3-1 (or the pseudogene TRBV3-2) to TRBJ1-2; 7 bases map to TRBD1. This CDR3 is 16 amino acids long. The ends lost 1 base at V and 5 bases at J; junction bases unmatched: 10. The germline V gene encodes CDR1 LGHDT and CDR2 YNNKEL (reference sequence). The CDR3 nucleotides read TGTGCCAGCAGCCAAGTATCCACGGACAGGCGGTATGGCTACACCTTC. As protein: CASSQVSTDRRYGYTF.

This rearrangement joins TRBV11-2 to TRBJ2-2; 12 bases line up with TRBD2. Germline trimming cut 2 bases from V and 3 bases from J; bases unmatched to any gene: 1. The CDR3 extends over 16 amino acids. Per the germline V gene, CDR1 is SGHAT and CDR2 is FQNNGV. CDR3 DNA sequence: TGTGCCAGCAGCTTAACTAGCGGGGGGTACACCGGGGAGCTGTTTTTT. Its protein product is CASSLTSGGYTGELFF. Based on the CDR3 plus reference TRBV11-2 and TRBJ2-2, the full variable domain is EAGVAQSPRYKIIEKRQSVAFWCNPISGHATLYWYQQILGQGPKLLIQFQNNGVVDDSQLPKDRFSAERLKGVDSTLKIQPAKLEDSAVYLCASSLTSGGYTGELFFGEGSRLTVL.

The chain uses TRBV6-6 and TRBJ1-1; D may be TRBD1 (5 bases). The germline V gene encodes CDR1 MNHNY and CDR2 SVGAGI (reference sequence). V lost 2 bases and J 2 bases, leaving 9 bases between the germline ends. This CDR3 comprises 14 residues. The CDR3 here is CASSYGGDNTEAFF. The CDR3 nucleotides read TGTGCCAGCAGTTACGGAGGGGATAACACTGAAGCTTTCTTT.

This clone turned up a few times. This chain's CDR3 is CSVRTGGNSPLHF. CDR3 nucleotides: TGCAGCGTTAGGACAGGGGGCAATTCACCCCTCCACTTT. V usage is TRBV29-1 and J usage is TRBJ1-6; 11 bases map to TRBD1. With 5 bases clipped from V and 7 bases from J, the junction kept 1 base outside the gene matches. The CDR3 runs to 13 residues. Germline assignment: CDR1 SQVTM and CDR2 ANQGSEA.

The genes are TRBV3-1 (or the pseudogene TRBV3-2) and TRBJ2-5; possible D gene TRBD1, 7 bases. V lost 0 bases and J 5 bases, leaving 16 bases between the germline ends. CDR1 and CDR2 from the germline V gene are LGHDT and YNNKEL (reference sequence). The CDR3 is 16 amino acids. The CDR3 reads CASSQDIPTGRETQYF. CDR3 DNA sequence: TGTGCCAGCAGCCAAGATATTCCGACAGGGAGGGAGACCCAGTACTTC.

The rearrangement links TRBV27 to TRBJ2-7; D unclear. The germline CDR1 and CDR2 sequences are MNHEY and SMNVEV (reference sequence). V was shortened by 3 bases and J by 2 bases, with 5 bases between the two germline ends. This CDR3 has 12 amino acids. The CDR3 DNA follows: TGTGCCAGCAGTTTTCTCGCCTACGAGCAGTACTTC. It yields the protein CASSFLAYEQYF.